The subject of this entry is one T cell receptor (beta chain). Its antigen is as yet unknown. This record comes from a study of cytomegalovirus exposure and HLA in healthy donors. Study-wide points: A later analysis found first-cohort TCR clusters tended to co-occur in the 90 to 150 validation repertoires.

Sequencing was performed with immunoSEQ multiplex PCR; in TCRdb, only in-frame clones are kept and a portion is missing. The sample yields under 200,000 clones, approximately 89% seen once. This receptor was obtained from a man in his late teens or twenties in good health and CMV-seropositive. What was sequenced was PBMCs.

In nucleotides, the CDR3 is TGCGCCAGCAGCTTGTCCGGGACAGGGTTTAATGAGCAGTTCTTC. It codes for CASSLSGTGFNEQFF. The chain combines TRBV5-1 with TRBJ2-1; 9 nucleotides align to TRBD1. V was clipped by 1 base and J by 7 bases; unmatched bases: 6. Germline V gene lookup returns CDR1 SGHRS and CDR2 YFSETQ. This CDR3 contains 15 residues.